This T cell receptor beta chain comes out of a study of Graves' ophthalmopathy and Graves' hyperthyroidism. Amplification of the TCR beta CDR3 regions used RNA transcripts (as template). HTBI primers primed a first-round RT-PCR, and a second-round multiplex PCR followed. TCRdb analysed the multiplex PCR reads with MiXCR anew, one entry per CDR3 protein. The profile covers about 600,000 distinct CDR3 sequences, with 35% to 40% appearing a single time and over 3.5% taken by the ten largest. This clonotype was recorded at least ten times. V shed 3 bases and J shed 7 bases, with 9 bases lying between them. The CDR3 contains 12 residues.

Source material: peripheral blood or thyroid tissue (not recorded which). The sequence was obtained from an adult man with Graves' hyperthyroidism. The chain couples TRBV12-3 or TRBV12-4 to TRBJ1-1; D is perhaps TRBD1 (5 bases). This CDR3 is CASSFGAVEAFF. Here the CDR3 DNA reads TGTGCCAGCAGTTTTGGGGCTGTTGAAGCTTTCTTT.